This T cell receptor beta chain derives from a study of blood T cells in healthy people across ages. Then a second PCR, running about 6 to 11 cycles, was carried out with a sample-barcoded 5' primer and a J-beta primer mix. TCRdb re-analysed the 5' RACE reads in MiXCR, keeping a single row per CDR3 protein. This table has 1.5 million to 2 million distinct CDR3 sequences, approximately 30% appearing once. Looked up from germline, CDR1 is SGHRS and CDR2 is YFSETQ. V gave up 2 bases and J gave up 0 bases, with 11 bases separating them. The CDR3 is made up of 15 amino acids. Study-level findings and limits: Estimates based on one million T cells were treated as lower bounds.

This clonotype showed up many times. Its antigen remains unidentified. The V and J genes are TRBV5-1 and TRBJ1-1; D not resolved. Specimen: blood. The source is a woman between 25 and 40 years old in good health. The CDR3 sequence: CASSLSGGLNTEAFF. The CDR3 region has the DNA TGCGCCAGCAGCTTATCGGGCGGACTGAACACTGAAGCTTTCTTT.